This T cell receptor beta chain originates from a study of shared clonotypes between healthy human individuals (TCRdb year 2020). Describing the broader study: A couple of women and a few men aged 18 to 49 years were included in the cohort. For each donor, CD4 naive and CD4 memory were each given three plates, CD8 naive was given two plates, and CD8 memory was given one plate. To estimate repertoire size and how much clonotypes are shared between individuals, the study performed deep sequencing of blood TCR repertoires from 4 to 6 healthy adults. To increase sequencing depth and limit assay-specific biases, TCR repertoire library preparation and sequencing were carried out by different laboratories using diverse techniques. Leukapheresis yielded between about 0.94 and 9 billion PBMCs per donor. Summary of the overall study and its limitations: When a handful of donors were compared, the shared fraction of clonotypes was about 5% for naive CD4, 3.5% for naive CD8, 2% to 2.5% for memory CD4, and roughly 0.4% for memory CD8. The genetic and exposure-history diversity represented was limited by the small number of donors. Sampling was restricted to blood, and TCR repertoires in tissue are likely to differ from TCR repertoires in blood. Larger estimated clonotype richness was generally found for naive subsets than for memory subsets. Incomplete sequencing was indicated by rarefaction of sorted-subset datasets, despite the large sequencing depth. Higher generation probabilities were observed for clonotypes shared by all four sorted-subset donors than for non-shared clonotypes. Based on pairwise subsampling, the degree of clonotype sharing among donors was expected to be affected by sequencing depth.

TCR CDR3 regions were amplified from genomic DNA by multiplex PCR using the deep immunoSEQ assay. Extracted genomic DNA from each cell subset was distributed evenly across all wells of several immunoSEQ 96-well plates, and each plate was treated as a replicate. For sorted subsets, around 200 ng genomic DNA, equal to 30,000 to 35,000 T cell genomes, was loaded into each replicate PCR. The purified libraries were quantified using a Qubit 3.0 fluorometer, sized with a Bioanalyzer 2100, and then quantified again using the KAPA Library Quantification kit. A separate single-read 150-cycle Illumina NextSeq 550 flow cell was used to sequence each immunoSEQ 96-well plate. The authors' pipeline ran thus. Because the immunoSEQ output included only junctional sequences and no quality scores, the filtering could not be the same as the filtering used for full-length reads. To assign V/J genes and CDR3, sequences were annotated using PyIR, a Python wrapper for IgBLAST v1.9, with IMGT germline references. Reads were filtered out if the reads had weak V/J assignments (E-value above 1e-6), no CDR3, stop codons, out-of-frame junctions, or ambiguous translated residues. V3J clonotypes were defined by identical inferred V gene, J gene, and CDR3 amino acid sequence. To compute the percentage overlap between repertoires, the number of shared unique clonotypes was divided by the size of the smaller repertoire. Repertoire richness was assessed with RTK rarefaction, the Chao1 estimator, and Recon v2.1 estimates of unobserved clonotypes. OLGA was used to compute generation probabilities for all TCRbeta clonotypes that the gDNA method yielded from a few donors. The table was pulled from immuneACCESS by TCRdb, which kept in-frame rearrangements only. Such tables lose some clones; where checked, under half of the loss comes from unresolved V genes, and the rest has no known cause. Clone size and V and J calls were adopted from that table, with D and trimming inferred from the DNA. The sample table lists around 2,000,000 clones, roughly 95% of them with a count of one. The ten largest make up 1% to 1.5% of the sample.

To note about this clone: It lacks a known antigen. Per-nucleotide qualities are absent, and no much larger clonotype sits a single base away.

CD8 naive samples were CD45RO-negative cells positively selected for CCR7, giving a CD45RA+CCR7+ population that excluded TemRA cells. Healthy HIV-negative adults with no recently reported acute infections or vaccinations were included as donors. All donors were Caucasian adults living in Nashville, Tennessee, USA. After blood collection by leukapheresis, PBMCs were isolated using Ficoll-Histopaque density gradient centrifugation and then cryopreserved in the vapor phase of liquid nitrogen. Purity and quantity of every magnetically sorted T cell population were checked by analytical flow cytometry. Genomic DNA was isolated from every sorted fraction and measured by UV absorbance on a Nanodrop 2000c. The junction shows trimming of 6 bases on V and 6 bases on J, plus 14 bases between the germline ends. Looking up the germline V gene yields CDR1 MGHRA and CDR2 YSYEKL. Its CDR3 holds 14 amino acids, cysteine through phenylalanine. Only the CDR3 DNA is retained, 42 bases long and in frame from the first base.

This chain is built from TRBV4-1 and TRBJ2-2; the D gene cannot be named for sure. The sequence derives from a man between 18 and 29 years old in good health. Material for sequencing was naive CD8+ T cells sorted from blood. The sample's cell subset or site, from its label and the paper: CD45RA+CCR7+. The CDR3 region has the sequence CASSSTSFSGELFF. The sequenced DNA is TGCGCCAGCAGTTCGACAAGTTTTTCCGGGGAGCTGTTTTTT.